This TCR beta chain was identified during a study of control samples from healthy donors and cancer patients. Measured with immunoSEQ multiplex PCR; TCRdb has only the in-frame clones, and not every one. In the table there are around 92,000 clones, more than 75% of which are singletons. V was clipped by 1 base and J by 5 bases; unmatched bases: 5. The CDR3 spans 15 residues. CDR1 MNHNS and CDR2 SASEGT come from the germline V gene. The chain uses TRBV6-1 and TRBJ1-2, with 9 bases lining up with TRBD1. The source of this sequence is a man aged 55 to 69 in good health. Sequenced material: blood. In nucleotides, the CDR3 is TGTGCCAGCAGTGAAGGAATGGGGACAGGGTATGGCTACACCTTC. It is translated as CASSEGMGTGYGYTF.